This T cell receptor (beta chain) stems from a study of early T cells in non-severe SARS-CoV-2 infection. The CDR3 runs to 14 residues. With V trimmed by 3 bases and J by 8 bases, 6 bases remained unmatched. TCRdb re-analysed the 5' RACE reads in MiXCR, keeping a single row per CDR3 protein. The sample includes 50,000 to 65,000 distinct CDR3 sequences, about 8% seen only once; the top ten take roughly 10%. The clonotype comes from an adult who was a healthcare worker with PCR-confirmed SARS-CoV-2 infection or an uninfected control (not recorded which). The chain has TRBV12-3 or TRBV12-4 and TRBJ2-1, with 8 bases matching TRBD1. The sample consisted of whole blood, taken at baseline. The CDR3 reads CASSFRGHIYEQFF. DNA of the CDR3: TGTGCCAGCAGTTTCAGGGGGCATATATATGAGCAGTTCTTC.